This T cell receptor beta chain was captured by sequencing in a study of monozygotic twins with inflammatory bowel disease (dated by TCRdb to about 2019). Study-level background: The full study comprised around 30 monozygotic twin pairs: nine German pairs (four IBD-concordant, five IBD-discordant) and 19 IBD-discordant Danish pairs. Within discordant pairs, disease-associated traits were sought mainly by comparing IBD patients with their genetically identical healthy co-twins. Each individual had, on average, about 151 000 unique TCRalpha sequences and 181 000 unique TCRbeta sequences available for analysis.

From each donor, an approximately 2.3 ml peripheral blood sample was collected into PAXgene tubes and kept at -80 degrees C. Total RNA was isolated from whole blood with the PAXgene blood miRNA kit on an automated QIAcube, without T cell sorting. Peripheral blood from monozygotic twin pairs, either concordant or discordant for inflammatory bowel disease, underwent deep TCRalpha and TCRbeta repertoire profiling that used unique molecular barcoding. Smoking habits were recorded for all twin pairs, and individuals were classified as current, former or never smokers. Worth noting for this clonotype: Its antigen is unknown.

Library prep was done by 5' RACE. Each TCR library was prepared from around 3,200 ng of total RNA. For each sample, cDNA synthesis with SMARTScribe reverse transcriptase was split into eight separate reactions. During cDNA synthesis, template switching was used to introduce unique molecular identifiers that contained a 6-nucleotide sample barcode. Amplification of TCRalpha and TCRbeta cDNA involved two nested PCRs of around 15 and 9 cycles, and each PCR was followed by bead purification. Before amplification, the cDNA was both treated with uracil DNA-glycosylase and purified with the QIAquick PCR purification kit. The second PCR added Illumina TruSeq-compatible adapters along with sample-specific barcodes. Library quality and concentration were checked on TapeStation and Qubit, and libraries were pooled at about 5 ng each. Sequencing of the pooled libraries was done on an Illumina HiSeq2500 single-index Rapid Run using custom sequencing primers and 2 x 100 bp reads. The authors processed their data as follows. MiGEC version 1.2.6 was used for UMI-based consensus assembly, which corrected PCR and sequencing errors. MiXCR version 2.1.1 was used for V(D)J alignment, clonotype assembly and CDR3 extraction. Normalisation of gene usage, clonotype sharing and MAIT/NKT TCR abundance was achieved by analysing the top 1000, 10 000 and 20 000 clonotypes per sample. After downsampling to 27 000 UMIs, diversity was calculated as the inverse Simpson index using the vegan R package. Paired Mann-Whitney U tests were applied to discordant twin pairs, and Benjamini-Hochberg correction was used for multiple testing. With the reads reprocessed by TCRdb, a single entry stands for each CDR3 protein sequence and no DNA is reported. These V and J calls originate from TCRdb's pipeline instead of the authors' own analysis. The table held for this sample gives about 300,000 distinct CDR3 sequences. The leading ten clones occupy approximately 5.4% of the sample.

Study-wide conclusions, independent of this receptor: A decrease in TCRbeta repertoire diversity, as measured by inverse Simpson index, was observed in IBD patients compared with their healthy co-twins. No single strong signal or clonotype linked to IBD turned up in the results, so the idea that one exists was not supported. The analysis was unable to tell apart different T cell subtypes. Differing immunosuppressive treatments among patients may have added background noise and inter-individual variability to the repertoires. Repertoire similarity did not differ between concordant and discordant twins, possibly due to limited statistical power. Fewer clonotypes were shared with other individuals by IBD patients than by healthy twins, most markedly in patients showing signs of disease activity.

From a lookup of the germline V gene, CDR1 and CDR2 are WSHSY and SAAADI. Spanning cysteine to phenylalanine, the CDR3 consists of 15 amino acids. DNA is not recorded here. Source material: blood. The receptor chain draws on TRBV10-2 and TRBJ2-7; TCRdb picks TRBD1, but there is no DNA to check that call. The clonotype was recovered from a human donor with ulcerative colitis or Crohn's disease, or a healthy co-twin of an affected twin (not recorded which). The CDR3 protein: CASSATTGGYYEQYF.